One sample yielded the 14 T cell receptor beta chains listed below, sequenced in a study of PD-L1 blockade in urothelial cancer. The time point is: peripheral blood 6 weeks after treatment start. The data were produced by immunoSEQ multiplex PCR, yet TCRdb's version contains in-frame clones alone and is incomplete. The sample has 40,000 to 45,000 clones, about 80% seen once. The specimen comprised PBMCs, sampled around atezolizumab (anti-PD-L1) treatment. The receptors shown here come from a man aged 55 to 69 with urothelial cancer.

This clone is a singleton in its sample. The CDR3: CASSERAGSSPLHF. CDR3 DNA sequence: TGTGCCAGCAGTGAAAGAGCAGGCAGTTCACCCCTCCACTTT. V usage is TRBV2 and J usage is TRBJ1-6; D gene unclear. The CDR3 loop spans 14 amino acids. Trimming cost V 2 bases and J 9 bases, with 11 bases left between them. Germline-derived CDR1 and CDR2 are SNHLY and FYNNEI.

The chain has TRBV2 and TRBJ2-7; tentatively, D is TRBD2 (6 bases). Germline values: CDR1 SNHLY, CDR2 FYNNEI. V dropped 4 bases and J dropped 4 bases, with 11 bases sitting between them. This CDR3 spans 13 amino acids. CDR3 loop: CASSGLVSYEQYF. CDR3 coding DNA: TGTGCCAGCAGTGGACTAGTATCGTACGAGCAGTACTTC. Full variable domain (outside the CDR3, taken from reference TRBV2 and TRBJ2-7): EPEVTQTPSHQVTQMGQEVILRCVPISNHLYFYWYRQILGQKVEFLVSFYNNEISEKSEIFDDQFSVERPDGSNFTLKIRSTKLEDSAMYFCASSGLVSYEQYFGPGTRLTVT.

The chain carries TRBV10-3 and TRBJ1-2; D uncertain. CDR3 length: 14 amino acids. Trimming pared 5 bases from V and 7 bases from J, leaving 17 bases between. The germline CDR1 and CDR2 sequences are ENHRY and SYGVKD. The CDR3 reads CAISLTNQEAGYTF. The CDR3 nucleotides are TGTGCCATCAGTCTCACTAATCAGGAGGCTGGCTACACCTTC.

The rearrangement joins TRBV5-1 to TRBJ1-1, with a tentative D call TRBD1 (6 bases). The CDR3 loop spans 11 amino acids. V was cut by 7 bases and J by 11 bases, with 15 bases left in between. Germline assignment: CDR1 SGHRS and CDR2 YFSETQ. This CDR3 is CASPSAGDAFF. The CDR3 DNA sequence: TGCGCCAGCCCCTCCGCAGGGGATGCTTTCTTT.

The chain is built from TRBV28 and TRBJ2-5; 10 bases map to TRBD2. V shed 5 bases, J shed 2 bases, and the junction held 5 bases outside the gene matches. Germline V CDR1 and CDR2: MDHEN, SYDVKM. The CDR3 contains 15 residues. The DNA for the CDR3 is TGTGCCAGCAGTCCCCAAGCGGGGGGGCAAGAGACCCAGTACTTC. Its protein product is CASSPQAGGQETQYF.

The chain uses TRBV5-5 and TRBJ2-7; tentative D call: TRBD2 (5 bases). Germline V gene data show CDR1 as SGHKS and CDR2 as YYEKEE (reference sequence). This CDR3 has 13 amino acids. Trimming shortened V by 2 bases and J by 4 bases, and 10 bases separated the two germline ends. CDR3 DNA sequence: TGTGCCAGCAGCTTAAAAGCGGTATACGAGCAGTACTTC. Protein: CASSLKAVYEQYF.

V gene TRBV5-6 combines with J gene TRBJ1-2, with 9 bases that match TRBD1. The CDR3 is 15 residues long. Germline CDR1 and CDR2: SGHDT and YYEEEE. Trimming removed 0 bases from V and 3 bases from J; junction bases left unmatched: 3. CDR3 region: CASSLVGQGHYGYTF. In nucleotides, the CDR3 is TGTGCCAGCAGCTTGGTGGGACAGGGTCACTATGGCTACACCTTC.

The V and J genes are TRBV5-1 and TRBJ2-1; TRBD2 agrees at 10 bases. CDR1 and CDR2 (germline): SGHRS, YFSETQ. This CDR3 spans 15 amino acids. Losses at the gene ends were 1 base for V and 4 bases for J; bases not matched to a gene: 2. CDR3 sequence (DNA): TGCGCCAGCAGCTTGAGCGGGGGGGCGTACAATGAGCAGTTCTTC. Amino acid sequence: CASSLSGGAYNEQFF.

The CDR3 region is CASSLRGYSNQPQHF. In DNA, the CDR3 is TGTGCCAGCAGTCTCAGAGGATATAGCAATCAGCCCCAGCATTTT. This rearrangement joins TRBV28 to TRBJ1-5; no firm D call. Germline CDR1 MDHEN, CDR2 SYDVKM. V lost 5 bases, J lost 0 bases, and 11 bases lay in between. The CDR3 sequence is 15 residues long.

The rearrangement joins TRBV2 to TRBJ2-3; 9 bases align to TRBD1. CDR1 is SNHLY and CDR2 is FYNNEI in the germline V gene. The CDR3 sequence is 15 residues long. V gave up 7 bases and J gave up 6 bases; unmatched junction bases: 11. As DNA, the CDR3 is TGTGCCAGCAACCGGGACAGGGAGGTCAGGGATACGCAGTATTTT. It is translated as CASNRDREVRDTQYF.

J is TRBJ2-1 and V is TRBV5-3; D call uncertain. TRBV5-3 carries the ORF label, with uncertain function. V was shortened by 0 bases and J by 1 base, with 5 bases between the two germline ends. This CDR3 has 14 residues. This CDR3 is CARSLARSYNEQFF. DNA for the CDR3: TGTGCCAGAAGCTTGGCTAGATCCTACAATGAGCAGTTCTTC.

The V call is TRBV11-2, the J call TRBJ2-1, with unresolved D. Germline CDR1 is SGHAT and CDR2 is FQNNGV. This CDR3 contains 12 residues. The V gene lost 5 bases and the J gene lost 9 bases, with 11 bases spanning the gap. CDR3 bases: TGTGCCAGCAGCCTTACGAGGTCTGAGCAGTTCTTC. This translates into CASSLTRSEQFF.

The genes are TRBV28 and TRBJ1-2; D is possibly TRBD1 (6 bases). V dropped 1 base and J dropped 1 base, with 10 bases sitting between them. CDR1 is MDHEN, CDR2 SYDVKM, per germline. The CDR3 is 15 amino acids. The CDR3 spells CASSLYPGVNYGYTF. For the CDR3, the DNA is TGTGCCAGCAGTTTATACCCAGGGGTTAACTATGGCTACACCTTC.

The rearrangement uses TRBV15 and TRBJ2-1; 9 bases are a match to TRBD1. Germline V gene lookup returns CDR1 LNHNV and CDR2 YYDKDF (reference sequence). After removal of 1 base from V and 3 bases from J, the junction contained 7 bases not matched to a gene. This CDR3 is 17 amino acids long. The DNA for the CDR3 is TGTGCCACCAGCAGAGGTCTCGGGGGACAGGGCTACAATGAGCAGTTCTTC. This gives the protein CATSRGLGGQGYNEQFF.